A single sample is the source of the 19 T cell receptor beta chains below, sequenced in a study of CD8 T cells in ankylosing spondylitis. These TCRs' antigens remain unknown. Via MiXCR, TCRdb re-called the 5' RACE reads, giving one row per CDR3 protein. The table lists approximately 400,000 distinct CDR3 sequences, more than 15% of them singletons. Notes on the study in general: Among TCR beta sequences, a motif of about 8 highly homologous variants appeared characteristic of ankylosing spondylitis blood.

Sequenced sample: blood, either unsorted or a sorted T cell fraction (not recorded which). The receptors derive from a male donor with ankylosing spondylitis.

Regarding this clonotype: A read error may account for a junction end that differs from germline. The CDR3 spells CASSPRDRVGPGFTYKQYF. The CDR3, as DNA: TGTGCCAGCAGCCCCAGAGACAGGGTCGGTCCAGGGTTCACCTACAAGCAGTACTTC. This chain connects TRBV14 to TRBJ2-7; 7 bases map to TRBD1. Per germline, CDR1 SGHDN and CDR2 FVKESK. The CDR3 has 19 residues.

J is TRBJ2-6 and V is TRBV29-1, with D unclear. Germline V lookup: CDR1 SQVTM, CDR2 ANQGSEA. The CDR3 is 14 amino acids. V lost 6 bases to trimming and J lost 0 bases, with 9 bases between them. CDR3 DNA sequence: TGCAGCGTCGTGACTGGCTCTGGGGCCAACGTCCTGACTTTC. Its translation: CSVVTGSGANVLTF. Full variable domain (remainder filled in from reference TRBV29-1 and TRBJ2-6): SAVISQKPSRDICQRGTSLTIQCQVDSQVTMMFWYRQQPGQSLTLIATANQGSEATYESGFVIDKFPISRPNLTFSTLTVSNMSPEDSSIYLCSVVTGSGANVLTFGAGSRLTVL.

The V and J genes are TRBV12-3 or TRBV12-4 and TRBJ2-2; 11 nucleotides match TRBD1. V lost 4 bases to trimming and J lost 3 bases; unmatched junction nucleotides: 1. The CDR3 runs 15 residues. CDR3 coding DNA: TGTGCCAGCAGTTCGGGACAGGGGGACACCGGGGAGCTGTTTTTT. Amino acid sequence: CASSSGQGDTGELFF.

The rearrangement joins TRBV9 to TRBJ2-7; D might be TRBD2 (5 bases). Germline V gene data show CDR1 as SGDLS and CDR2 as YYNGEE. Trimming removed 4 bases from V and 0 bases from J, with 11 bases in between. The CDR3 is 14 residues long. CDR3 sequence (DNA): TGTGCCAGCAGCCAATCACTAGGCTCCTACGAGCAGTACTTC. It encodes CASSQSLGSYEQYF.

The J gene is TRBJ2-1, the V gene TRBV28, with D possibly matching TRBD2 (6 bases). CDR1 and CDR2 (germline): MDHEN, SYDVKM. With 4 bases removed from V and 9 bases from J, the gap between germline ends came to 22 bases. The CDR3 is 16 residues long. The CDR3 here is CASSWRGRLDEREQFF. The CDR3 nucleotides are TGTGCCAGCAGTTGGCGGGGTCGGCTAGACGAACGTGAGCAGTTCTTC.

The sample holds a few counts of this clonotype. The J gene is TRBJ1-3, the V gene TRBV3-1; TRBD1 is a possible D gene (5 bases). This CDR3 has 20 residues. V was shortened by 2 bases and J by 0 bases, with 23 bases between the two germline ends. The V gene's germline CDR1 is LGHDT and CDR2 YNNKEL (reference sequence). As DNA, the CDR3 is TGTGCCAGCAGCCAACCCAAGGGAGTTGGGGGACGGACCTCTGGAAACACCATATATTTT. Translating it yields CASSQPKGVGGRTSGNTIYF.

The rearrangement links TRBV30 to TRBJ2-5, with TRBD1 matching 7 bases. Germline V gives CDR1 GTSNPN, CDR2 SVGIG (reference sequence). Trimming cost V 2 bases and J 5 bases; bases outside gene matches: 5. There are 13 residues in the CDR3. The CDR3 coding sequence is TGTGCCTGGAGTACAGGGGTCGTGGAGACCCAGTACTTC. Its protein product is CAWSTGVVETQYF.

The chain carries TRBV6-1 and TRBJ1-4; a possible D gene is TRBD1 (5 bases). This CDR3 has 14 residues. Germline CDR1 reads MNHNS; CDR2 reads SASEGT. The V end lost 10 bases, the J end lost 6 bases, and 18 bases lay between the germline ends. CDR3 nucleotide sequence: TGTGCCACCACCCTCGGGGCAGGCCATGAAAAACTGTTTTTT. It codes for CATTLGAGHEKLFF.

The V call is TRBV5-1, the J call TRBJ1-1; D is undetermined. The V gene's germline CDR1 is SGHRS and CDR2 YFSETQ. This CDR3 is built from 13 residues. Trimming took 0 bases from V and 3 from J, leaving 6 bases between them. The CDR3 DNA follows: TGCGCCAGCAGCTTGGAGTTATACACTGAAGCTTTCTTT. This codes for CASSLELYTEAFF.

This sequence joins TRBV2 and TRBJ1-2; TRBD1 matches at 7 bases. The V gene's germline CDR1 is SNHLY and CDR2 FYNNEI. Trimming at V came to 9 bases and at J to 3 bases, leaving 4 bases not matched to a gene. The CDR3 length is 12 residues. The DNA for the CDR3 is TGTGCCAGGGGGGACAGAGACTATGGCTACACCTTC. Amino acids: CARGDRDYGYTF.

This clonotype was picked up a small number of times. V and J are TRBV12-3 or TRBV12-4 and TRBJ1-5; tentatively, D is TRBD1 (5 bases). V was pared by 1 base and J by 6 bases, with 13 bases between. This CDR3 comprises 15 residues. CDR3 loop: CASSLGGRVGQPQHF. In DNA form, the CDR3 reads TGTGCCAGCAGTTTAGGAGGCAGGGTGGGTCAGCCCCAGCATTTT.

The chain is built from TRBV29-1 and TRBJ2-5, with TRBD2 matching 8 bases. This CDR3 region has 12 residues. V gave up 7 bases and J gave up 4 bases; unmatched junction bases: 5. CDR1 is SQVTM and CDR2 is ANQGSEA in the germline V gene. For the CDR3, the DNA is TGCAGCGCCAAGGGACTAGGAGAGACCCAGTACTTC. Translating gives CSAKGLGETQYF.

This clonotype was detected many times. This chain's CDR3 is CASSLRGSGTGELFF. CDR3 bases: TGTGCCAGCAGCTTAAGAGGGTCGGGCACCGGGGAGCTGTTTTTT. The rearrangement joins TRBV7-2 to TRBJ2-2, with a tentative D call TRBD2 (5 bases). Germline lookup yields CDR1 SGHTA and CDR2 FQGNSA. This CDR3 is 15 amino acids long. The ends were cut back, 2 bases at V and 4 bases at J, with 11 bases in the middle. Drawing the rest from reference TRBV7-2 and TRBJ2-2, the complete variable domain is GAGVSQSPSNKVTEKGKDVELRCDPISGHTALYWYRQSLGQGLEFLIYFQGNSAPDKSGLPSDRFSAERTGGSVSTLTIQRTQQEDSAVYLCASSLRGSGTGELFFGEGSRLTVL.

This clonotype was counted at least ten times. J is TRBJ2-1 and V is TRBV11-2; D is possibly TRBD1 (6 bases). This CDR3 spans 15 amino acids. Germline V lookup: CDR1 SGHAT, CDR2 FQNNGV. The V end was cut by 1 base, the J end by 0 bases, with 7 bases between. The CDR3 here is CASSLVGGSYNEQFF. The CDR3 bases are TGTGCCAGCAGCTTAGTAGGGGGCTCCTACAATGAGCAGTTCTTC.

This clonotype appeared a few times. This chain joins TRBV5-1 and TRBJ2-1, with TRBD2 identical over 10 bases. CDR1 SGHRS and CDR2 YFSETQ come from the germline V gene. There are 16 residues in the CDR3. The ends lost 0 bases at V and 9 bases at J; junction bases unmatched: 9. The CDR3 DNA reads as TGCGCCAGCAGCTTGGGGGGGGCTAGCGGGAGAACTGAGCAGTTCTTC. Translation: CASSLGGASGRTEQFF. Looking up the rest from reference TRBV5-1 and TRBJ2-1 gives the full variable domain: KAGVTQTPRYLIKTRGQQVTLSCSPISGHRSVSWYQQTPGQGLQFLFEYFSETQRNKGNFPGRFSGRQFSNSRSEMNVSTLELGDSALYLCASSLGGASGRTEQFFGPGTRLTVL.

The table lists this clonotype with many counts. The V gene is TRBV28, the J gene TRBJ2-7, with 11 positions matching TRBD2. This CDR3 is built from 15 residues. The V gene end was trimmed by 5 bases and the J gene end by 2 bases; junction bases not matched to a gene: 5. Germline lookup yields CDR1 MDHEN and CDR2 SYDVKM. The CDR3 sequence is CASSPIAGGTYEQYF. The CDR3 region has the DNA TGTGCCAGCAGTCCCATAGCGGGAGGGACCTACGAGCAGTACTTC.

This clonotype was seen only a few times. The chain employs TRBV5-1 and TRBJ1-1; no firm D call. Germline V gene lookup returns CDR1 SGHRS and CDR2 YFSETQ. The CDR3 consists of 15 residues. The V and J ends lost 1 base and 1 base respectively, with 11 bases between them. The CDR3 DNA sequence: TGCGCCAGCAGCTTGTCGCCAGGAACGAACACTGAAGCTTTCTTT. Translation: CASSLSPGTNTEAFF.

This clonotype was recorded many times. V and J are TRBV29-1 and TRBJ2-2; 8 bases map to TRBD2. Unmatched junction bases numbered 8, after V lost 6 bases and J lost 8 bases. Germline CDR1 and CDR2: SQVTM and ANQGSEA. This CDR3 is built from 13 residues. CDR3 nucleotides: TGCAGCGTCACCGGGACTAGTGAAGGGGAGCTGTTTTTT. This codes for CSVTGTSEGELFF.

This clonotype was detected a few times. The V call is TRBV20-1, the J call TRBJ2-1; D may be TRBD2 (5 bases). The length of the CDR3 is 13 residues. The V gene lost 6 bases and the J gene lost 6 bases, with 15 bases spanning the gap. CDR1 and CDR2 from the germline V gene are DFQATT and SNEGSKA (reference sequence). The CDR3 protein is CSAHSPRANEQFF. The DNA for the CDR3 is TGCAGTGCCCACTCCCCGCGGGCCAATGAGCAGTTCTTC.